This TCR beta chain stems from a study of CD8 T cell repertoires and HIV-1 epitope variants. With respect to this clone: Antigen specificity is unknown.

Germline V gives CDR1 SGHRS, CDR2 YFSETQ. The CDR3 runs 17 residues. V lost 0 bases to trimming and J lost 4 bases; unmatched junction nucleotides: 10. Some clones are missing from TCRdb's copy, which holds only in-frame ones; the method was immunoSEQ multiplex PCR. Of around 4,100 clones in the sample, roughly 72% are singletons; the top ten hold 44%. The material sequenced was cultured CD8+ T cells derived from PBMCs. The source of this sequence is a male donor with HIV. The gene calls are TRBV5-1 and TRBJ2-5; TRBD2 matches at 9 bases. CDR3 region: CASSLERLAGRGETQYF. In nucleotides, the CDR3 is TGCGCCAGCAGCTTGGAAAGGCTAGCGGGGAGGGGAGAGACCCAGTACTTC. The full variable domain, completed using reference TRBV5-1 and TRBJ2-5, is KAGVTQTPRYLIKTRGQQVTLSCSPISGHRSVSWYQQTPGQGLQFLFEYFSETQRNKGNFPGRFSGRQFSNSRSEMNVSTLELGDSALYLCASSLERLAGRGETQYFGPGTRLLVL.